This T cell receptor (beta chain) emerged from a study of identical twins. General observations from the study: With monozygotic twins, out-of-frame TCR alpha sharing exceeded what models estimated. Invariant cells of the MAIT and iNKT types might have partly distorted the zero-insertion analyses. Abundant beta clonotypes from cord blood bore fewer insertions; memory repertoires lacked this pattern.

Details on this clonotype: Its antigen is not known.

Template switching added a universal primer binding site, and final cDNA carried unique molecular identifiers. TCRdb re-called the 5' RACE reads through MiXCR, storing one row per CDR3 protein. Here the sample spans 570,000 or so distinct CDR3 sequences, more than 9% being singletons. This sample was shared with a second study, whose subject was yellow fever vaccine responses in identical twins.

This TCR derives from a woman under 30 in good health. Sequencing input: PBMCs.

The CDR3 loop is CASSSIPGTSGRGTDTQYF. The CDR3 DNA sequence: TGTGCCAGCAGCTCGATTCCCGGGACTAGCGGGAGGGGGACAGATACGCAGTATTTT. The V and J genes are TRBV11-2 and TRBJ2-3; 16 bases agree with TRBD2. Germline trimming cut 4 bases from V and 3 bases from J; bases unmatched to any gene: 10. Germline CDR1 reads SGHAT; CDR2 reads FQNNGV. The CDR3 is made up of 19 amino acids.